The entry that follows covers one T cell receptor beta chain sequence. The CDR3 totals 15 residues. The germline gives CDR1 MGHDK, CDR2 SYGVNS. These data come from a study of monozygotic twins with inflammatory bowel disease. TCRdb reanalyzed the 5' RACE reads, giving one entry per CDR3 protein sequence and no DNA. The sample is made up of around 220,000 distinct CDR3 sequences, and the top ten hold roughly 7.1% of it. The sequencing input was blood. The sequence derives from a human donor with ulcerative colitis or Crohn's disease, or a healthy co-twin of an affected twin (not recorded which). This sequence joins TRBV25-1 and TRBJ1-2. The CDR3: CASSESGVLNYGYTF.